Each of the 14 T cell receptor beta chains below was sequenced from the same sample in a study of graft-versus-host responses after intestinal transplantation. The data were produced by immunoSEQ multiplex PCR, yet TCRdb's version contains in-frame clones alone and is incomplete. Of about 13,000 clones in the sample, about 74% were seen once. Graft specimens yielded both intraepithelial and lamina propria lymphocytes. The sample in question was ileum tissue, obtained 16 days after intestinal transplant. The receptors derive from a human patient who received an intestinal transplant, so some T cells may come from the graft donor.

This clone was picked up a small number of times. The V gene is TRBV6-5, the J gene TRBJ2-5; tentative D call: TRBD2 (6 bases). The V gene lost 0 bases and the J gene lost 5 bases, with 10 bases spanning the gap. Per the germline V gene, CDR1 is MNHEY and CDR2 is SVGAGI. There are 14 residues in the CDR3. This chain's CDR3 is CASSYSGSEETQYF. The CDR3 nucleotides read TGTGCCAGCAGTTACTCCGGGAGCGAGGAGACCCAGTACTTC.

This sequence joins TRBV25-1 and TRBJ2-5; D is ambiguous. V was pared by 0 bases and J by 4 bases, with 6 bases between. The length of the CDR3 is 13 residues. Per the germline V gene, CDR1 is MGHDK and CDR2 is SYGVNS. In DNA form, the CDR3 reads TGTGCCAGCAGTGAATACGGTAGAGAGACCCAGTACTTC. Encoded protein: CASSEYGRETQYF.

In nucleotides, the CDR3 is TGTGCCTGGAGTGTTCAGGCGAATCAGCCCCAGCATTTT. This encodes CAWSVQANQPQHF. This sequence joins TRBV30 and TRBJ1-5; no reliable D call. V gave up 0 bases and J gave up 4 bases, with 7 bases separating them. This CDR3 has 13 residues. From germline, CDR1 is GTSNPN and CDR2 SVGIG (reference sequence).

The gene calls are TRBV4-1 and TRBJ2-5; 11 bases fit TRBD1. The junction had 9 bases not matched to a gene; V was cut back by 2 bases and J by 7 bases. Per germline, CDR1 MGHRA and CDR2 YSYEKL. This CDR3 spans 16 amino acids. The CDR3 protein is CASSQSPGQGEGTQYF. The CDR3 DNA reads TGCGCCAGCAGCCAAAGCCCGGGACAGGGGGAAGGGACCCAGTACTTC.

V gene TRBV7-9 combines with J gene TRBJ2-7, with 7 bases identical to TRBD1. CDR1 and CDR2 from the germline V gene are SEHNR and FQNEAQ (reference sequence). The CDR3 is 15 amino acids. The J segment lost 2 bases and the V segment lost 5 bases, leaving 9 bases of the junction unmatched. The CDR3 loop reads CASSADRLSPYEQYF. The DNA of the CDR3 is TGTGCCAGCAGCGCGGACAGGCTTTCCCCCTACGAGCAGTACTTC. Based on the CDR3 plus reference TRBV7-9 and TRBJ2-7, the full variable domain is DTGVSQNPRHKITKRGQNVTFRCDPISEHNRLYWYRQTLGQGPEFLTYFQNEAQLEKSRLLSDRFSAERPKGSFSTLEIQRTEQGDSAMYLCASSADRLSPYEQYFGPGTRLTVT.

J is TRBJ1-2 and V is TRBV10-2, with 7 nucleotides matching TRBD1. V was pared by 0 bases and J by 4 bases, with 2 bases of the junction left unmatched. The germline gives CDR1 WSHSY, CDR2 SAAADI. The CDR3 totals 14 residues. The CDR3 is CASSESGGAYGYTF. The CDR3 bases are TGCGCCAGCAGTGAGTCAGGGGGCGCCTATGGCTACACCTTC.

The V call is TRBV4-1, the J call TRBJ1-1; maybe TRBD1 (6 bases). This CDR3 has 16 amino acids. Trimming cost V 4 bases and J 0 bases, with 15 bases left between them. In germline, CDR1 is MGHRA, CDR2 YSYEKL. The CDR3 DNA is TGCGCCAGCAGCCGCAGTTATGGACAGATGAACACTGAAGCTTTCTTT. Protein: CASSRSYGQMNTEAFF.

This sequence joins TRBV5-4 and TRBJ2-7; tentative D call: TRBD2 (5 bases). V gave up 4 bases and J gave up 2 bases, with 16 bases separating them. From germline, CDR1 is SGHNT and CDR2 YYREEE (reference sequence). The CDR3 length is 15 residues. CDR3 sequence: CASSHPWTAPYEQYF. CDR3 coding DNA: TGTGCCAGCAGCCACCCTTGGACTGCGCCCTACGAGCAGTACTTC.

The chain recombines TRBV5-1 with TRBJ2-1; D is possibly TRBD2 (6 bases). In germline, CDR1 is SGHRS, CDR2 YFSETQ. This CDR3 comprises 15 residues. Trimming left V 1 base short and J 2 bases short, with 10 bases between. The CDR3 sequence is CASSLLPGAYNEQFF. The CDR3, as DNA: TGCGCCAGCAGCTTGCTACCGGGGGCCTACAATGAGCAGTTCTTC.

The chain is built from TRBV2 and TRBJ2-7; TRBD2 matches at 8 bases. Unmatched junction bases numbered 2, after V lost 6 bases and J lost 4 bases. Germline values: CDR1 SNHLY, CDR2 FYNNEI. This CDR3 region has 12 residues. CDR3 amino acids: CASRAGGYEQYF. The CDR3 bases are TGTGCCAGCAGGGCGGGAGGTTACGAGCAGTACTTC.

This chain joins TRBV11-2 and TRBJ2-2, with D possibly matching TRBD1 (5 bases). Germline V lookup: CDR1 SGHAT, CDR2 FQNNGV. Trimming pared 6 bases from V and 2 bases from J, leaving 19 bases between. CDR3 length: 17 amino acids. DNA of the CDR3: TGTGCCAGCAGGGATCCTCCCTCTCAGGGTAACACCGGGGAGCTGTTTTTT. Amino acid sequence: CASRDPPSQGNTGELFF.

This rearrangement joins TRBV2 to TRBJ1-6; D not resolved. This CDR3 is 14 amino acids long. Trimming shortened V by 5 bases and J by 1 base, and 6 bases separated the two germline ends. In germline, CDR1 is SNHLY, CDR2 FYNNEI. The CDR3: CASSPESYNSPLHF. CDR3 nucleotides: TGTGCCAGCAGTCCGGAGTCCTATAATTCACCCCTCCACTTT.

This chain links TRBV2 with TRBJ1-5; 8 positions agree with TRBD1. Trimming at V came to 6 bases and at J to 6 bases, leaving 10 bases not matched to a gene. CDR3 length: 15 amino acids. Germline CDR1 SNHLY, CDR2 FYNNEI. The CDR3 DNA is TGTGCCAGCAGCGGTCCGGGACAGGCGGGTCAGCCCCAGCATTTT. It yields the protein CASSGPGQAGQPQHF.

This clone was counted once. This sequence joins TRBV28 and TRBJ2-5; 9 bases match TRBD2. Looked up from germline, CDR1 is MDHEN and CDR2 is SYDVKM. V lost 2 bases to trimming and J lost 3 bases; unmatched junction nucleotides: 10. The CDR3 sequence is 17 residues long. The CDR3 DNA reads TGTGCCAGCAGTTTAGCGGGAGGGCCTAGGGATGAAGAGACCCAGTACTTC. It yields the protein CASSLAGGPRDEETQYF.